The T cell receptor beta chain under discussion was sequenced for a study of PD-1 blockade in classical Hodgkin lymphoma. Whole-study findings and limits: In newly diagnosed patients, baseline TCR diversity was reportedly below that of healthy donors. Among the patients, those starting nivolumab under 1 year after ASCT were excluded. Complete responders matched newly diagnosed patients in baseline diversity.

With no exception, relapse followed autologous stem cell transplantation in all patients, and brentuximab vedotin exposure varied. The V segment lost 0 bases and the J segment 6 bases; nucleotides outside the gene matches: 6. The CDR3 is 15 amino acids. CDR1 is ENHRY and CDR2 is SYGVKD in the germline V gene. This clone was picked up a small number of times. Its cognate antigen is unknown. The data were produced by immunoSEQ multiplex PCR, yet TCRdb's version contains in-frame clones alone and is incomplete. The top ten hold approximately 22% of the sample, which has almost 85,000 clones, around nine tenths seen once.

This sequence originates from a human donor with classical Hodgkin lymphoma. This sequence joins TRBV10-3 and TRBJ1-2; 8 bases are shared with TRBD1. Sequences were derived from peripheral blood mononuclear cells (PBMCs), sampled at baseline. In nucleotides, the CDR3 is TGTGCCATCAGTGAGTCGACAGGGGCTTACAATGGCTACACCTTC. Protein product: CAISESTGAYNGYTF.